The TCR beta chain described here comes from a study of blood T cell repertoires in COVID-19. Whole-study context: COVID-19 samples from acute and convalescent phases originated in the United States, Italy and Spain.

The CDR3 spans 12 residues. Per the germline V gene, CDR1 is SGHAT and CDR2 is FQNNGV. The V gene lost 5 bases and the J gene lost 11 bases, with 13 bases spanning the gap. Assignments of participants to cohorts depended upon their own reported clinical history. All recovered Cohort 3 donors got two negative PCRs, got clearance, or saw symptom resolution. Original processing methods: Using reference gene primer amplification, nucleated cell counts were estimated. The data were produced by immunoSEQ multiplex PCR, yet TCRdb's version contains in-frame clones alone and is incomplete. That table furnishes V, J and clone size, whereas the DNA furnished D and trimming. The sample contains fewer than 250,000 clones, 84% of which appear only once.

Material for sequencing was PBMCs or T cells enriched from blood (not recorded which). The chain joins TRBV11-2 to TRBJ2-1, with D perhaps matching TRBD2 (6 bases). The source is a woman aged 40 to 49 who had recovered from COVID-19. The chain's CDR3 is CASSPGGWQQFF. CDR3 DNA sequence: TGTGCCAGCAGCCCCGGGGGATGGCAGCAGTTCTTC. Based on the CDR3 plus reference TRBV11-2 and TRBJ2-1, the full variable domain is EAGVAQSPRYKIIEKRQSVAFWCNPISGHATLYWYQQILGQGPKLLIQFQNNGVVDDSQLPKDRFSAERLKGVDSTLKIQPAKLEDSAVYLCASSPGGWQQFFGPGTRLTVL.